The 21 T cell receptor beta chains below all came from one sample that was sequenced in a study of molecular identifiers for immune sequencing clone quantification. Each CDR3 protein gets one entry after TCRdb re-called the PCR reads with MiXCR. The sample consists of about 630,000 distinct CDR3 sequences, 25% of them appearing once. The source material was naive CD8+ T cells from blood, with Jurkat cell RNA spiked in. Documented subset: FACS-sorted CD8+CD4-CCR7+CD45RA+ naive T cells. Receptor source: a human donor in good health. Some libraries in this study had Jurkat cell RNA spiked in.

V is TRBV5-1 and J is TRBJ2-3; 10 bases line up with TRBD1. With 3 bases clipped from V and 2 bases from J, the junction kept 6 bases outside the gene matches. This CDR3 is 16 amino acids long. Germline-derived CDR1 and CDR2 are SGHRS and YFSETQ. In nucleotides, the CDR3 is TGCGCCAGCAGCTCCGGGACAGGGGCCGACACAGATACGCAGTATTTT. This codes for CASSSGTGADTDTQYF.

This clonotype showed up many times. The chain couples TRBV6-2 or TRBV6-3 to TRBJ1-1; possibly TRBD1 for D (6 bases). The CDR3 is 14 residues long. The V gene's germline CDR1 is MNHEY and CDR2 SVGEGT. Trimming stripped 4 bases from V and 0 bases from J, with 9 bases between. The CDR3 DNA reads as TGTGCCAGCAGTTTCGGACAGATGAACACTGAAGCTTTCTTT. This translates into CASSFGQMNTEAFF.

This clonotype came up once. A read error may be the cause here, since a much bigger clone is one base away. The chain carries TRBV13 and TRBJ2-3, with a weak D call TRBD2 (5 bases). V lost 5 bases to trimming and J lost 4 bases, with 19 bases between them. CDR1 is PRHDT, CDR2 FYEKMQ, per germline (reference sequence). The CDR3 consists of 16 residues. Written as DNA, the CDR3 is TGTGCCAGCAGCCCATCGGACTTCAGAAGTGCAGATACGCAGTATTTT. Amino acid sequence: CASSPSDFRSADTQYF. The complete variable domain, with remaining parts taken from reference TRBV13 and TRBJ2-3, reads AAGVIQSPRHLIKEKRETATLKCYPIPRHDTVYWYQQGPGQDPQFLISFYEKMQSDKGSIPDRFSAQQFSDYHSELNMSSLELGDSALYFCASSPSDFRSADTQYFGPGTRLTVL.

This clonotype was picked up many times. This chain links TRBV21-1 with TRBJ2-3; TRBD1 is the table's D call and was not checked against the DNA. TRBV21-1 is marked as a pseudogene. CDR3 length: 16 amino acids. In nucleotides, the CDR3 is TGTGCCAGCATCGACCAACAGGGATATGGCACAGATACGCAGTATTTT. Residues: CASIDQQGYGTDTQYF.

The rearrangement joins TRBV11-2 to TRBJ2-4, with unresolved D. CDR3 length: 16 amino acids. Trimming removed 4 bases at V and 0 bases at J, with 13 bases between. Per germline, CDR1 SGHAT and CDR2 FQNNGV. Written as DNA, the CDR3 is TGTGCCAGCAGCTATGGTAGCCTGGGAGCCAAAAACATTCAGTACTTC. As protein: CASSYGSLGAKNIQYF. Full variable domain (missing parts from reference TRBV11-2 and TRBJ2-4): EAGVAQSPRYKIIEKRQSVAFWCNPISGHATLYWYQQILGQGPKLLIQFQNNGVVDDSQLPKDRFSAERLKGVDSTLKIQPAKLEDSAVYLCASSYGSLGAKNIQYFGAGTRLSVL.

This clonotype was seen more than once but under ten times. CDR3 nucleotides: TGTGCCAGCAGCTTAGATCTGAGAGATACGCAGTATTTT. Encoded protein: CASSLDLRDTQYF. The V and J genes are TRBV11-3 and TRBJ2-3, with unresolved D. CDR3 length: 13 amino acids. V gave up 0 bases and J gave up 5 bases, with 6 bases separating them. The V gene's germline CDR1 is SGHNT and CDR2 YENEEA.

The V gene is TRBV5-1, the J gene TRBJ2-3; the D is unclear. This CDR3 region has 15 residues. Trimming removed 5 bases from V and 3 bases from J, with 16 bases in between. CDR1 is SGHRS and CDR2 is YFSETQ in the germline V gene. The CDR3 reads CASSGHLSRTDTQYF. The CDR3 DNA sequence: TGCGCCAGCAGTGGCCATTTGAGTAGGACAGATACGCAGTATTTT.

The chain joins TRBV27 to TRBJ1-4, with D unresolved. CDR3 length equals 13 residues. CDR1 and CDR2 from the germline V gene are MNHEY and SMNVEV (reference sequence). V was trimmed by 0 bases and J by 8 bases, leaving 7 bases between them. CDR3 sequence (DNA): TGTGCCAGCAGTTTATCGTTGGGGGAAAAACTGTTTTTT. Encoded protein: CASSLSLGEKLFF. The variable domain in full, with the rest retrieved from reference TRBV27 and TRBJ1-4, is EAQVTQNPRYLITVTGKKLTVTCSQNMNHEYMSWYRQDPGLGLRQIYYSMNVEVTDKGDVPEGYKVSRKEKRNFPLILESPSPNQTSLYFCASSLSLGEKLFFGSGTQLSVL.

Remarks on this clonotype: An end of the junction differs from the germline gene, which may be a read error. The chain employs TRBV3-1 and TRBJ2-3; 7 bases are shared with TRBD2. Germline lookup yields CDR1 LGHDT and CDR2 YNNKEL (reference sequence). The length of the CDR3 is 17 residues. The CDR3 reads CASSQVPAGRMTDAQYF. CDR3 DNA sequence: TGTGCCAGCAGCCAAGTGCCAGCGGGGAGGATGACAGATGCGCAGTATTTT.

Concerning this clonotype itself: A read error may account for a junction end that differs from germline. The genes are TRBV11-2 and TRBJ2-6, with D possibly TRBD1 on 8 matching bases. Germline V gene sequence: CDR1 SGHAT, CDR2 FQNNGV. CDR3 size: 20 residues. This CDR3 reads CARSLDSIDRGLFGANVLTF. In nucleotides, the CDR3 is TGTGCCCGCAGCTTAGATTCGATAGACAGGGGACTATTTGGGGCCAACGTCCTGACTTTC.

This chain connects TRBV19 to TRBJ1-5; the match to TRBD1 covers 8 bases. The CDR3 consists of 15 residues. Germline values: CDR1 LNHDA, CDR2 SQIVND (reference sequence). J was trimmed by 5 bases and V by 5 bases; bases with no gene match: 8. CDR3 bases: TGTGCCAGTAGTTTTGGGACAGGTTCGGATCAGCCCCAGCATTTT. Amino acid sequence: CASSFGTGSDQPQHF.

The V gene is TRBV28, the J gene TRBJ2-7; D is possibly TRBD2 (5 bases). This CDR3 region has 10 residues. V was trimmed by 10 bases and J by 3 bases, leaving 7 bases between them. Germline V gene data show CDR1 as MDHEN and CDR2 as SYDVKM. Here the CDR3 reads CATGDYEQYF. CDR3 in DNA: TGTGCCACCGGGGACTACGAGCAGTACTTC.

There are a few counts of this clonotype. A much larger clone differs by one base, so this may be a read error. The chain has TRBV30 and TRBJ2-1; D not resolved. CDR1 and CDR2 (germline): GTSNPN, SVGIG (reference sequence). V was trimmed by 0 bases and J by 12 bases, leaving 15 bases between them. The CDR3 totals 13 residues. CDR3 residues: CAWSVSSWHVQFF. CDR3 coding DNA: TGTGCCTGGAGTGTTTCGTCATGGCATGTGCAGTTCTTC.

About this clonotype itself: A much larger clone lies a single base off, so this may be a read error. V and J are TRBV9 and TRBJ2-5, with D unclear. The CDR3 has 16 amino acids. CDR1 is SGDLS and CDR2 is YYNGEE in the germline V gene. V gave up 0 bases and J gave up 2 bases, with 14 bases separating them. Here the CDR3 reads CASSVEGRWSQETQYF. The CDR3 region has the DNA TGTGCCAGCAGCGTAGAGGGCAGGTGGTCGCAAGAGACCCAGTACTTC.

The chain employs TRBV4-2 and TRBJ2-1; D remains unclear. The CDR3 has 13 amino acids. The germline V gene encodes CDR1 LGHNA and CDR2 YNFKEQ. Trimming stripped 1 base from V and 9 bases from J, with 10 bases between. CDR3 in DNA: TGTGCCAGCAGCCAAGCTGGGCACAGTGAGCAGTTCTTC. This codes for CASSQAGHSEQFF.

This clonotype was detected many times. The V and J genes are TRBV7-2 and TRBJ2-7; 10 bases agree with TRBD1. CDR3 length: 14 residues. Germline lookup yields CDR1 SGHTA and CDR2 FQGNSA. V dropped 2 bases and J dropped 10; count of bases not matched to a gene: 8. CDR3 amino acids: CASSLLGDRGFQYF. The DNA of the CDR3 is TGTGCCAGCAGCTTACTTGGGGACAGGGGCTTTCAGTACTTC.

As to this clonotype: It may be a read error: a sequence one base away is much more abundant. The rearrangement uses TRBV9 and TRBJ2-2; D uncertain. The CDR3 extends over 14 amino acids. Germline V gene data show CDR1 as SGDLS and CDR2 as YYNGEE. With 4 bases removed from V and 6 bases from J, the gap between germline ends came to 13 bases. This chain's CDR3 is CASSNPLRPGELFF. The CDR3 nucleotides are TGTGCCAGCAGCAACCCCCTTAGGCCCGGGGAGCTGTTTTTT.

This clonotype was observed many times. The J gene is TRBJ2-2, the V gene TRBV13, with 8 positions matching TRBD1. Unmatched junction bases numbered 6, after V lost 5 bases and J lost 4 bases. Germline V gives CDR1 PRHDT, CDR2 FYEKMQ (reference sequence). The CDR3 is made up of 15 amino acids. CDR3 residues: CASSPDRASTGELFF. In nucleotides, the CDR3 is TGTGCCAGCAGCCCGGACAGGGCTAGCACCGGGGAGCTGTTTTTT.

V and J are TRBV20-1 and TRBJ2-7; perhaps TRBD1 as D (5 bases). The germline gives CDR1 DFQATT, CDR2 SNEGSKA (reference sequence). This CDR3 region has 15 residues. V was pared by 0 bases and J by 3 bases, with 15 bases between. The CDR3 spells CSARDLGQGYYEQYF. In DNA form, the CDR3 reads TGCAGTGCTAGAGATCTGGGGCAGGGTTACTACGAGCAGTACTTC.

This clonotype was observed at least ten times. The chain joins TRBV4-1 to TRBJ1-5; 7 bases are a match to TRBD1. In germline, CDR1 is MGHRA, CDR2 YSYEKL. This CDR3 has 13 residues. V lost 4 bases and J lost 6; bases outside the gene matches: 3. This CDR3 is CASSLDRAQPQHF. DNA for the CDR3: TGCGCCAGCAGCCTCGACAGGGCTCAGCCCCAGCATTTT.

The chain employs TRBV3-1 and TRBJ2-1, with D maybe TRBD2 (5 bases). Germline V lookup: CDR1 LGHDT, CDR2 YNNKEL (reference sequence). The CDR3 is made up of 18 amino acids. The V end lost 3 bases, the J end lost 0 bases, and 18 bases lay between the germline ends. CDR3 DNA: TGTGCCAGCAGCCAGACCGTCCGGGGTAAGAGCTCCTACAATGAGCAGTTCTTC. It yields the protein CASSQTVRGKSSYNEQFF.